This entry is about one T cell receptor (beta chain). Its specificity is unknown. The data stem from a study of shared clonotypes between healthy human individuals. On the study more broadly: The study drew on two women and three men aged 18 to 49 as donors.

Overall study findings and caveats: Non-shared clonotypes had lower generation probabilities than clonotypes shared by all four sorted-subset donors.

The CDR3 spans 16 residues. Germline CDR1 is KGHSH and CDR2 is LQKENI. V was cut by 3 bases and J by 5 bases, with 20 bases left in between. A deep-level run was used for the assay. This table comes from immunoSEQ multiplex PCR, and its TCRdb copy is limited to in-frame clones, with some not included. The repertoire has about 2.1 million clones, 90% to 95% of them found once; the top ten carry about 1.6%. CD45RO-negative cells were positively selected for CCR7, leaving out terminally differentiated effector memory CD45RA+ cells. The study enrolled healthy HIV-negative adults without recent acute infections or vaccinations as donors.

The chain uses TRBV18 and TRBJ2-7, with D tentatively TRBD1 (5 bases). The sample comprised naive CD8+ T cells from PBMCs. This TCR was recovered from a man aged 18 to 35 in good health. Some clones in this sample may be carry-over from other donors' samples. DNA of the CDR3: TGTGCCAGCTCACCCCCTATTACGTCCAGGGAAGACGAGCAGTACTTC. Translation gives CASSPPITSREDEQYF.